The 12 T cell receptor beta chains in this list originate from one sample, sequenced in a study of cytomegalovirus exposure and HLA in healthy donors. The PCR had 60 Vbeta and 13 Jbeta primers. Data came from immunoSEQ multiplex PCR; TCRdb stores just in-frame clones and leaves some out. The sample includes roughly 81,000 clones, around 77% seen only once; the top ten take around 2%. The specimen was PBMCs. The receptors were gathered from a boy aged 5-17 years in good health and CMV-seronegative.

This rearrangement joins TRBV7-2 to TRBJ2-7; tentative D call: TRBD1 (6 bases). The V gene's germline CDR1 is SGHTA and CDR2 FQGNSA. The germline V and J ends were trimmed by 1 base and 2 bases, with 15 bases remaining between them. The CDR3 consists of 16 residues. The CDR3 reads CASSLGPQGKAYEQYF. The DNA for the CDR3 is TGTGCCAGCAGCTTAGGCCCCCAGGGGAAGGCCTACGAGCAGTACTTC.

This clone was seen only once. The chain joins TRBV4-1 to TRBJ1-2, with D perhaps TRBD1 (6 bases). Trimming took off 6 bases at V and 2 bases at J, with 10 bases between the two ends. The CDR3 is 13 residues long. In germline, CDR1 is MGHRA, CDR2 YSYEKL. CDR3: CASRTGSNYGYTF. In nucleotides, the CDR3 is TGCGCCAGCAGGACAGGTTCGAACTATGGCTACACCTTC.

The CDR3: CASSYAGIAEAFF. The CDR3, as DNA: TGTGCCAGCAGTTACGCAGGGATCGCTGAAGCTTTCTTT. This chain connects TRBV6-5 to TRBJ1-1, with D possibly TRBD1 on 5 matching bases. V was trimmed by 2 bases and J by 6 bases, leaving 10 bases between them. CDR1 is MNHEY and CDR2 is SVGAGI in the germline V gene. There are 13 residues in the CDR3.

The chain couples TRBV7-7 to TRBJ1-1; no definite D call. The CDR3 has 14 residues. Germline CDR1 SSHAT, CDR2 FNYEAQ (reference sequence). Between the trimmed V and J ends, which lost 2 bases and 1 base, there was a span of 8 bases. CDR3 nucleotides: TGTGCCAGCAGCTTACGGAACAGGAACACTGAAGCTTTCTTT. It specifies CASSLRNRNTEAFF.

In nucleotides, the CDR3 is TGTGCCAGCAGCTTGAGAATCTCCGGGACAGGGGACGAAAAACTGTTTTTT. This encodes CASSLRISGTGDEKLFF. The rearrangement links TRBV7-2 to TRBJ1-4; 10 bases are shared with TRBD1. Trimming cost V 3 bases and J 8 bases; bases outside gene matches: 12. This CDR3 has 17 amino acids. Germline-derived CDR1 and CDR2 are SGHTA and FQGNSA.

This clone was picked up one time. The rearrangement joins TRBV4-3 to TRBJ2-1, with TRBD2 as a possible D gene (5 bases). CDR1 is LGHNA and CDR2 is YSLEER in the germline V gene. This CDR3 comprises 16 residues. Between the trimmed V and J ends, which lost 0 bases and 2 bases, there was a span of 11 bases. The CDR3 DNA reads TGCGCCAGCAGCCAAGAGGAGGTCTTCACCTACAATGAGCAGTTCTTC. Amino acids: CASSQEEVFTYNEQFF.

The genes are TRBV28 and TRBJ2-1, with a tentative D call TRBD2 (6 bases). V lost 7 bases and J 8 bases, leaving 21 bases between the germline ends. CDR3 length: 15 amino acids. Per the germline V gene, CDR1 is MDHEN and CDR2 is SYDVKM. As DNA, the CDR3 is TGTGCCAGCATCCTTAGCAGGACGAGCGGGTATGAGCAGTTCTTC. Translating gives CASILSRTSGYEQFF.

This clone was recorded only once. The chain recombines TRBV29-1 with TRBJ2-7; 7 nucleotides line up with TRBD1. CDR3 length: 10 residues. Per germline, CDR1 SQVTM and CDR2 ANQGSEA. V lost 7 bases and J lost 10; bases outside the gene matches: 7. This chain's CDR3 is CSGSGQAQYF. CDR3 nucleotides: TGCAGCGGGTCCGGACAGGCACAGTACTTC.

The rearrangement links TRBV4-1 to TRBJ2-1; tentative D call: TRBD2 (7 bases). Germline values: CDR1 MGHRA, CDR2 YSYEKL. V dropped 4 bases and J dropped 9 bases, with 19 bases sitting between them. There are 15 residues in the CDR3. For the CDR3, the DNA is TGCGCCAGCAGCCTCGGTCCGGGGGGCGTGGGTGAGCAGTTCTTC. It is translated as CASSLGPGGVGEQFF.

The chain employs TRBV6-5 and TRBJ2-3; tentative D call: TRBD2 (6 bases). The germline CDR1 and CDR2 sequences are MNHEY and SVGAGI. Trimming removed 6 bases at V and 0 bases at J, with 13 bases between. The CDR3 has 15 residues. The CDR3 DNA reads as TGTGCCAGCAGCCAATTGGGGGGAAGCACAGATACGCAGTATTTT. Translated, it gives CASSQLGGSTDTQYF.

V usage is TRBV9 and J usage is TRBJ1-3; TRBD1 is a possible D gene (5 bases). The CDR3 sequence is 15 residues long. CDR1 and CDR2 from the germline V gene are SGDLS and YYNGEE. V was cut by 4 bases and J by 2 bases, with 13 bases left in between. CDR3 protein: CASSPWGEAGNTIYF. The DNA for the CDR3 is TGTGCCAGCAGCCCCTGGGGGGAGGCTGGAAACACCATATATTTT.

The chain joins TRBV19 to TRBJ1-6; 8 bases match TRBD1. This CDR3 contains 12 residues. V gave up 8 bases and J gave up 11 bases; unmatched junction bases: 5. Germline loops: CDR1 LNHDA, CDR2 SQIVND (reference sequence). CDR3 region: CASRQGTTPLHF. CDR3 sequence (DNA): TGTGCCAGTCGACAGGGGACGACACCCCTCCACTTT.